This TCR beta chain appears in the sequencing data of a study of T cells in Graves' hyperthyroidism and ophthalmopathy (dated by TCRdb to the late 2010s). Regarding the study in general: To identify TCR V-J signatures that set the groups apart, the researchers used a discovery cohort of 95 to 100 patients, made up of 43 with Graves' ophthalmopathy and about 60 with stable Graves' hyperthyroidism. Prospective prediction of ophthalmopathy was tested in an independent validation cohort consisting of 18 hyperthyroidism patients and over 15 patients who later progressed to ophthalmopathy. For training and testing, the 100 patients in the discovery cohort were randomly divided in a 7:3 ratio. In addition, the study compared T-cell repertoires in thyroid tissue and in blood from over 5 Graves' hyperthyroidism patients. After sampling, hyperthyroidism patients received methimazole starting at 30 mg daily, and ophthalmopathy patients received high-dose intravenous methylprednisolone. The paper reports TCR Vbeta CDR3 sequencing of approximately 140 peripheral blood samples: approximately 41 ophthalmopathy, 75 to 80 hyperthyroidism and some 17 progressor patients. What the work shows at the level of the full study, not this receptor alone: Blood samples also contained most of the expanded thyroid clonotypes (frequency above 0.001), which suggests that blood repertoires may reflect thyroid immune responses. In cross-validation, a model built on a 13 V-J signature told ophthalmopathy apart from stable hyperthyroidism with 85% to 90% sensitivity and approximately 81% specificity, and in testing the same model reached 80%/75%. In validation, progression to ophthalmopathy was predicted by the model with more than 65% sensitivity and roughly 76% specificity, a median of roughly 6.4 months before onset. No statistical method was used to set the sample size in advance, and investigators knew the group allocation.

Measured from the cysteine to the phenylalanine, the CDR3 is 14 residues long. The read is trimmed to its CDR3 DNA, 42 bases read in frame from base 1. The germline V gene provides CDR1 ENHRY and CDR2 SYGVKD. Graves' hyperthyroidism was defined as stable when no progression to ophthalmopathy occurred over 18 months of follow-up. Hyperthyroidism patients were aged 18 to 65 years and newly diagnosed, with disease duration of less than 2 months. Exclusion was applied to patients with uncontrolled infections, other autoimmune diseases, pregnancy or lactation. Clinical symptoms, serum thyroxine and TRAb, thyroid ultrasound, and orbital computed tomography formed the basis for the diagnoses. Trizol reagent was used to extract total RNA, and RNA quality was then checked on an Agilent 2100 Bioanalyzer. A word on this clonotype: The specificity of this receptor is unknown. One end of the junction does not line up with germline, which may come from a read error.

The TCR beta CDR3 regions were amplified from the RNA transcripts. The TCR CDR3 was subjected to a first round of RT-PCR using the HTBI primer set and the Qiagen OneStep RT-PCR kit. Libraries were constructed in a second round of multiplex PCR, after which size selection and purification were performed. Paired-end sequencing of the libraries was performed with 100 bp reads on an Illumina HiSeq2000. The study's processing was this. Raw data were processed with SOAPnuke, discarding reads with adapters, uncalled bases, mean Phred below 15, or no exact constant-primer or identifier match. COPE v1.2.5 was used to merge high-quality paired reads, and clonotypes were defined as unique nucleotide sequences. MiTCR v1.1 was used to align the clonotypes against IMGT TRBV, TRBD and TRBJ reference segments. The analysis was restricted to V-J combinations with a frequency above 0.0001, which together covered just over 99% of the repertoires. The TCS score was defined as the ratio of F50 (clonal expansion) to E x V (chaos), calculated using BLOSUM62-based TCRdist between CDR3 peptides within each V-J. Welch's t-statistics and random forest reduced approximately 520 V-J features to roughly 13, which were used in a naive Bayes classifier (R e1071). TCRdb reworked the public reads: Q25 trimming with fastp, MiXCR clone assembly, productive beta chains retained. CDR3 protein sequences are deduplicated, and each keeps its most common genes and DNA. The V and J calls reflect TCRdb's pipeline rather than the authors' work. In all, the sample holds hundreds of thousands of distinct CDR3 sequences, and around 42% of those were seen once. The ten top clones hold about 7.8% of the sample.

The sample consisted of peripheral blood or thyroid tissue (not recorded which). The chain employs TRBV10-3 and TRBJ1-4; the D gene is not confidently resolved. This TCR was sampled from a woman aged 18-29 years with Graves' hyperthyroidism. Donor details come from another sample of the same person, matched by shared clones. For the CDR3, the sequence is CASSYYGEREKLFF. The sequenced DNA is TGTGCCAGCAGTTATTATGGGGAACGGGAAAAACTGTTTTTT.